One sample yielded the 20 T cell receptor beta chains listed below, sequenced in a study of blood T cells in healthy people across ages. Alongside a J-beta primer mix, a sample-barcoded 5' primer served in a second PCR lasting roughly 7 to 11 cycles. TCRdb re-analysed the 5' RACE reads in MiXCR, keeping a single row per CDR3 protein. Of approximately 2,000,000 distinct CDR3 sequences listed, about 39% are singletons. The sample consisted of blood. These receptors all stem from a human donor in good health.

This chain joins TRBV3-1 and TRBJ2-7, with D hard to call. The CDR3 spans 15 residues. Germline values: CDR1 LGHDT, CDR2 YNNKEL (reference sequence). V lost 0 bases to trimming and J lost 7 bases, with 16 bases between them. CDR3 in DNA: TGTGCCAGCAGCCAAGATCGAGGCGAGTCGCGGGAGCAGTACTTC. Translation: CASSQDRGESREQYF.

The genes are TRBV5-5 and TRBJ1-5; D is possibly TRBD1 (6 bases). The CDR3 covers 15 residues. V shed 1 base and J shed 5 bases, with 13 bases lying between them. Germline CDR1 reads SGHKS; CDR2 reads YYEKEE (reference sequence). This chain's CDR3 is CASSLIQGGDQPQHF. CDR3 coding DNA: TGTGCCAGCAGCTTGATACAGGGCGGCGATCAGCCCCAGCATTTT.

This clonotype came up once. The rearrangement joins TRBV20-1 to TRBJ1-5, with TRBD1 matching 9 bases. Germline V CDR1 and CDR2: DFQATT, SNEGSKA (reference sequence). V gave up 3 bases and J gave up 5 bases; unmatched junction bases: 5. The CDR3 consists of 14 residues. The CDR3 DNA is TGCAGTGCTAGGGAGGGACAGGGCTATCAGCCCCAGCATTTT. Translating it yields CSAREGQGYQPQHF.

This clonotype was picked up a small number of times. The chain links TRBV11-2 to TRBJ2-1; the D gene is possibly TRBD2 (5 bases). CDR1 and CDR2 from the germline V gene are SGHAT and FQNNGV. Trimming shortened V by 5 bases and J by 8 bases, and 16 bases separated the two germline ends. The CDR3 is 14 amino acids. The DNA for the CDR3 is TGTGCCAGCAGCCCACATCCAGAGGGAGATGAGCAGTTCTTC. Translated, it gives CASSPHPEGDEQFF.

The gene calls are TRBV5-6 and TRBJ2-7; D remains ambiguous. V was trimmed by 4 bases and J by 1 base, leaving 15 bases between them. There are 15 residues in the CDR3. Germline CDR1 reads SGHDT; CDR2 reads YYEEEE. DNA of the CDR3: TGTGCCAGCAGCCACATGCTACTGACTTCCTACGAGCAGTACTTC. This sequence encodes CASSHMLLTSYEQYF. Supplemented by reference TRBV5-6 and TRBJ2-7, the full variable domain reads DAGVTQSPTHLIKTRGQQVTLRCSPKSGHDTVSWYQQALGQGPQFIFQYYEEEERQRGNFPDRFSGHQFPNYSSELNVNALLLGDSALYLCASSHMLLTSYEQYFGPGTRLTVT.

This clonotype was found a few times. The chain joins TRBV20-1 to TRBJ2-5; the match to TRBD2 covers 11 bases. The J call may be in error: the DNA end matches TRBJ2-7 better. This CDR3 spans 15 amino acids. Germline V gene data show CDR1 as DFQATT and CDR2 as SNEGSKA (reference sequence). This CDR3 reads CSARERTSGLHEQYF. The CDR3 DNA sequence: TGCAGTGCTAGAGAAAGGACTAGCGGGTTACACGAGCAGTACTTC.

The CDR3 bases are TGCGCCAGCAGCGGGTCGACAGAGGCGGACTATGGCTACACCTTC. This sequence encodes CASSGSTEADYGYTF. This chain uses TRBV5-1 with TRBJ1-2; D is possibly TRBD1 (5 bases). Germline lookup yields CDR1 SGHRS and CDR2 YFSETQ. V gave up 4 bases and J gave up 3 bases, with 16 bases separating them. CDR3 size: 15 residues. The variable domain in full, completed from reference TRBV5-1 and TRBJ1-2, reads KAGVTQTPRYLIKTRGQQVTLSCSPISGHRSVSWYQQTPGQGLQFLFEYFSETQRNKGNFPGRFSGRQFSNSRSEMNVSTLELGDSALYLCASSGSTEADYGYTFGSGTRLTVV.

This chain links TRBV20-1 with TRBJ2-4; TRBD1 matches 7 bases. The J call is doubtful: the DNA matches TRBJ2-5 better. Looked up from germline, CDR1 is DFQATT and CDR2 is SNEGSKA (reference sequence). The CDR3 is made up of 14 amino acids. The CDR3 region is CSAKRQGIAETQYF. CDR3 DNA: TGCAGTGCTAAAAGACAGGGAATAGCGGAGACCCAGTACTTC.

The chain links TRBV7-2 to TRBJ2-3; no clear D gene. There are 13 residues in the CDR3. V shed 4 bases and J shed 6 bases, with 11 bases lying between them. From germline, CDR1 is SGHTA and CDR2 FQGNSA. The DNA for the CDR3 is TGTGCCAGCAGCTCCTGGACGGCTGATACGCAGTATTTT. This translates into CASSSWTADTQYF. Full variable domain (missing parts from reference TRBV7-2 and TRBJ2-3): GAGVSQSPSNKVTEKGKDVELRCDPISGHTALYWYRQSLGQGLEFLIYFQGNSAPDKSGLPSDRFSAERTGGSVSTLTIQRTQQEDSAVYLCASSSWTADTQYFGPGTRLTVL.

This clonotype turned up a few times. The CDR3: CSATLLGTDTQYF. The DNA of the CDR3 is TGCAGTGCTACTCTCCTAGGCACAGATACGCAGTATTTT. The rearrangement uses TRBV20-1 and TRBJ2-3; no firm D call. Trimming removed 4 bases from V and 1 base from J, with 9 bases in between. The CDR3 contains 13 residues. Germline loops: CDR1 DFQATT, CDR2 SNEGSKA (reference sequence).

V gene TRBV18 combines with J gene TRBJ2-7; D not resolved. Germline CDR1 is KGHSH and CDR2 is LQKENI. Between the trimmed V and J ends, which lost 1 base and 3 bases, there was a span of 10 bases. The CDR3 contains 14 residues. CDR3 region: CASSPRIPDYEQYF. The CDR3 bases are TGTGCCAGCTCACCACGAATCCCGGACTACGAGCAGTACTTC.

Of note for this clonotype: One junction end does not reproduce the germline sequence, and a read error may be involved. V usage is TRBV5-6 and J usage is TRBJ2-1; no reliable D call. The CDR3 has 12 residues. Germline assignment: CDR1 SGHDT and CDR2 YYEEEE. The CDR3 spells CASSPTNPELFF. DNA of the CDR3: TGTGCCAGCAGCCCTACTAACCCAGAGCTGTTCTTC.

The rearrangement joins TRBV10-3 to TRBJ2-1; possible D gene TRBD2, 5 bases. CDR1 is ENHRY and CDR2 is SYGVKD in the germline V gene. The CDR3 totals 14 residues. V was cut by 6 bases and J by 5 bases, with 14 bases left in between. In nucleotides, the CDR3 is TGTGCCATCAGACCTAGCCCAGGAGACAATGAGCAGTTCTTC. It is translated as CAIRPSPGDNEQFF.

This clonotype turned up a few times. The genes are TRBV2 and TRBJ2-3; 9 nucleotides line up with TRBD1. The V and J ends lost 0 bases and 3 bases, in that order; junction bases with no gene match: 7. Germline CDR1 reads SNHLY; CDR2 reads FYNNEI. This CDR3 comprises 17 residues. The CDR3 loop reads CASSEAPPGQGTDTQYF. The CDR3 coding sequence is TGTGCCAGCAGTGAAGCGCCCCCGGGACAGGGAACAGATACGCAGTATTTT.

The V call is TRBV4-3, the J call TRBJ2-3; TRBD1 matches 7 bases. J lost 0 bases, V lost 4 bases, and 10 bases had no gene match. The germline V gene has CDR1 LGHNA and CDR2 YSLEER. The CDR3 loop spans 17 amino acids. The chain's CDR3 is CASSPAKGASSTDTQYF. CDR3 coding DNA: TGCGCCAGCAGCCCCGCTAAGGGGGCATCGAGCACAGATACGCAGTATTTT.

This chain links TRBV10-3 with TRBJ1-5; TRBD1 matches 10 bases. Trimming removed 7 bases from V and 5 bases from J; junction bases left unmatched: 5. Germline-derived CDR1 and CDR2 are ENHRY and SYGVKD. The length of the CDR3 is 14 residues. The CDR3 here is CAIKGTGDDQPQHF. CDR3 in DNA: TGTGCCATCAAGGGGACAGGGGACGATCAGCCCCAGCATTTT.

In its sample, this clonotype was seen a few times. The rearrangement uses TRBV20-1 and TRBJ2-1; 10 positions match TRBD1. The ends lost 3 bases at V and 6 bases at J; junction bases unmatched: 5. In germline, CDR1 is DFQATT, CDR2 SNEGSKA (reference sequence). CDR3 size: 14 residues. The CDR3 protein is CSASLGQGFNEQFF. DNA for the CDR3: TGCAGTGCTAGTTTGGGACAGGGGTTCAATGAGCAGTTCTTC.

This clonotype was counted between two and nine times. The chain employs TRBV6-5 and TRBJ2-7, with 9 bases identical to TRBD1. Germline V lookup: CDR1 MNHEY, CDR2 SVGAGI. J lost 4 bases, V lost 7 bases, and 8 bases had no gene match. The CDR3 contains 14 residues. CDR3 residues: CASTHGDRAYEQYF. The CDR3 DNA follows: TGTGCCAGCACCCACGGGGACAGGGCTTACGAGCAGTACTTC.

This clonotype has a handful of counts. CDR3 nucleotides: TGTGCCAGCAGTTGGCCCCCTCCGACAGTCGGCTATGGCTACACCTTC. This gives the protein CASSWPPPTVGYGYTF. The chain uses TRBV6-2 or TRBV6-3 and TRBJ1-2; TRBD1 might be the D (5 bases). The CDR3 extends over 16 amino acids. CDR1 is MNHEY and CDR2 is SVGEGT in the germline V gene. V was pared by 4 bases and J by 4 bases, with 19 bases between.

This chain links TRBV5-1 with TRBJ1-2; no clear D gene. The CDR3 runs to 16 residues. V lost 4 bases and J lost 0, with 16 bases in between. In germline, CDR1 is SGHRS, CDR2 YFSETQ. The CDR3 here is CASSPRADKTNYGYTF. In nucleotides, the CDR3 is TGCGCCAGCAGCCCCCGGGCCGACAAAACTAACTATGGCTACACCTTC.